Presented here are 19 T cell receptor beta chains from one specimen sequenced in a study of T cell changes during pregnancy in multiple sclerosis (dated by TCRdb to about 2019). The library was prepared using the immunoSEQ multiplex PCR assay. Here the immuneACCESS table is served through TCRdb, limited to in-frame sequences with V and J called. Missing clones are a known gap in these copies; in checked studies unresolved V genes cover under half, and the rest lacks a known reason. Counted in this sample were about 80,000 clones; approximately 94% of them appeared once. Together, the top ten hold approximately 2.8% of the sample. Sequenced here: peripheral blood, sampled after pregnancy. The receptor source for this set is a female donor in good health, enrolled as a control in a pregnancy study.

The chain joins TRBV10-1 to TRBJ2-5, with D possibly matching TRBD1 (6 bases). Germline-derived CDR1 and CDR2 are WNHNN and SYGVQD (reference sequence). V was clipped by 2 bases and J by 4 bases, with 11 bases between them. CDR3 length equals 14 residues. CDR3 DNA: TGCGCCAGCAGTGAGGGGTTCAGGGGAGAGACCCAGTACTTC. It is translated as CASSEGFRGETQYF.

This sequence joins TRBV7-2 and TRBJ2-5; D is possibly TRBD2 (5 bases). CDR3 length: 16 amino acids. V was cut by 0 bases and J by 5 bases, with 16 bases left in between. Germline CDR1 is SGHTA and CDR2 is FQGNSA. This chain's CDR3 is CASSLAVSVLAETQYF. The CDR3 DNA is TGTGCCAGCAGCTTAGCGGTTAGCGTGCTGGCGGAGACCCAGTACTTC. The entire variable domain, with the rest obtained from reference TRBV7-2 and TRBJ2-5, is as follows: GAGVSQSPSNKVTEKGKDVELRCDPISGHTALYWYRQSLGQGLEFLIYFQGNSAPDKSGLPSDRFSAERTGGSVSTLTIQRTQQEDSAVYLCASSLAVSVLAETQYFGPGTRLLVL.

This clone was seen a single time. The chain joins TRBV10-1 to TRBJ1-2; tentatively, D is TRBD1 (6 bases). The germline V gene has CDR1 WNHNN and CDR2 SYGVQD (reference sequence). CDR3 length: 14 residues. Between the trimmed V and J ends, which lost 2 bases and 2 bases, there was a span of 9 bases. The CDR3: CASSEPGHNYGYTF. CDR3 nucleotides: TGCGCCAGCAGTGAGCCGGGACACAACTATGGCTACACCTTC.

This clone was seen a single time. The J gene is TRBJ1-4, the V gene TRBV5-4; possibly TRBD1 for D (5 bases). The CDR3 consists of 14 residues. Germline assignment: CDR1 SGHNT and CDR2 YYREEE (reference sequence). The ends were cut back, 2 bases at V and 3 bases at J, with 8 bases in the middle. CDR3 sequence (DNA): TGTGCCAGCAGCTTCGAGACAGCTAATGAAAAACTGTTTTTT. Translation gives CASSFETANEKLFF. The complete variable domain, with remaining parts taken from reference TRBV5-4 and TRBJ1-4, reads ETGVTQSPTHLIKTRGQQVTLRCSSQSGHNTVSWYQQALGQGPQFIFQYYREEENGRGNFPPRFSGLQFPNYSSELNVNALELDDSALYLCASSFETANEKLFFGSGTQLSVL.

This clone has just one count. The J gene is TRBJ2-3, the V gene TRBV2; TRBD2 might be the D (6 bases). The CDR3 runs to 14 residues. V dropped 6 bases and J dropped 5 bases, with 15 bases sitting between them. Looked up from germline, CDR1 is SNHLY and CDR2 is FYNNEI. Here the CDR3 DNA reads TGTGCCAGCAGAGGCAGCGGGTGGGTAGATACGCAGTATTTT. As protein: CASRGSGWVDTQYF.

The CDR3 DNA sequence: TGTGCCAGCTCACCAGCACAGTCAGGGGCCTATGGCTACACCTTC. This encodes CASSPAQSGAYGYTF. V is TRBV18 and J is TRBJ1-2; D may be TRBD1 (6 bases). CDR1 is KGHSH, CDR2 LQKENI, per germline. The CDR3 sequence is 15 residues long. Trimming cost V 2 bases and J 4 bases, with 14 bases left between them. Full variable domain (missing parts from reference TRBV18 and TRBJ1-2): NAGVMQNPRHLVRRRGQEARLRCSPMKGHSHVYWYRQLPEEGLKFMVYLQKENIIDESGMPKERFSAEFPKEGPSILRIQQVVRGDSAAYFCASSPAQSGAYGYTFGSGTRLTVV.

This clone was picked up one time. V and J are TRBV18 and TRBJ2-7; 7 bases map to TRBD1. Trimming took 3 bases from V and 3 from J; bases not matched to a gene: 8. This CDR3 spans 15 amino acids. Germline CDR1 KGHSH, CDR2 LQKENI. The CDR3 DNA sequence: TGTGCCAGCTCACCTATTTCGGGACAGATCTACGAGCAGTACTTC. Protein product: CASSPISGQIYEQYF.

J is TRBJ2-3 and V is TRBV5-1; 8 positions agree with TRBD2. Germline loops: CDR1 SGHRS, CDR2 YFSETQ. The CDR3 is made up of 16 amino acids. The V gene end was trimmed by 1 base and the J gene end by 2 bases; junction bases not matched to a gene: 6. DNA of the CDR3: TGCGCCAGCAGCTTGCCGACGGGAGGGCCCACAGATACGCAGTATTTT. As protein: CASSLPTGGPTDTQYF.

This clone was detected only a few times. The chain's CDR3 is CASRPGQGFNEKLFF. DNA for the CDR3: TGTGCCAGCAGGCCGGGACAGGGATTTAATGAAAAACTGTTTTTT. The chain links TRBV25-1 to TRBJ1-4; 9 bases map to TRBD1. Germline loops: CDR1 MGHDK, CDR2 SYGVNS. V lost 6 bases, J lost 4 bases, and 6 bases stayed unmatched. This CDR3 has 15 amino acids.

This CDR3 reads CASSLWASAVDNQPQHF. The CDR3 bases are TGTGCCAGCAGTTTGTGGGCCTCAGCCGTAGACAATCAGCCCCAGCATTTT. The V and J genes are TRBV27 and TRBJ1-5; D gene unclear. CDR1 is MNHEY and CDR2 is SMNVEV in the germline V gene (reference sequence). The length of the CDR3 is 17 residues. Trimming cost V 3 bases and J 3 bases, with 18 bases left between them.

The rearrangement uses TRBV6-6 and TRBJ1-5; D gene unclear. The V end was cut by 7 bases, the J end by 7 bases, with 5 bases between. The germline gives CDR1 MNHNY, CDR2 SVGAGI (reference sequence). The CDR3 spans 10 residues. In nucleotides, the CDR3 is TGTGCCAGCAATAGCCAGCCCCAGCATTTT. Its protein product is CASNSQPQHF.

This clone was found a few times. The CDR3: CAWSPGPNTEAFF. The CDR3 DNA sequence: TGTGCCTGGAGTCCAGGCCCGAACACTGAAGCTTTCTTT. The rearrangement joins TRBV30 to TRBJ1-1, with unresolved D. The CDR3 consists of 13 residues. CDR1 and CDR2 from the germline V gene are GTSNPN and SVGIG (reference sequence). Trimming pared 2 bases from V and 1 base from J, leaving 8 bases between. The full variable domain, its missing parts supplied by reference TRBV30 and TRBJ1-1, is SQTIHQWPATLVQPVGSPLSLECTVEGTSNPNLYWYRQAAGRGLQLLFYSVGIGQISSEVPQNLSASRPQDRQFILSSKKLLLSDSGFYLCAWSPGPNTEAFFGQGTRLTVV.

The chain carries TRBV7-6 and TRBJ2-3; possibly TRBD1 for D (5 bases). Per the germline V gene, CDR1 is SGHVS and CDR2 is FNYEAQ. Trimming removed 4 bases at V and 5 bases at J, with 13 bases between. The CDR3 is made up of 14 amino acids. The CDR3 DNA follows: TGTGCCAGCAGCTCGGACACTGGAGTAGATACGCAGTATTTT. It encodes CASSSDTGVDTQYF.

This clone was observed once. The junction departs from the called germline gene at one end, perhaps through a read error. The chain couples TRBV7-7 to TRBJ1-2; D is unclear. The CDR3 is 15 amino acids. Germline V gives CDR1 SSHAT, CDR2 FNYEAQ (reference sequence). CDR3: CASSLELLLVMGYTF. CDR3 DNA sequence: TGTGCTAGCAGCTTAGAATTACTCCTTGTGATGGGCTACACCTTC.

In nucleotides, the CDR3 is TGTGCCAGCAGCTACCAGGGGGCAAACTACGAGCAGTACTTC. Encoded protein: CASSYQGANYEQYF. The V and J genes are TRBV7-9 and TRBJ2-7; 8 bases are shared with TRBD1. The germline V gene encodes CDR1 SEHNR and CDR2 FQNEAQ (reference sequence). V lost 4 bases and J lost 3; bases outside the gene matches: 5. The CDR3 is made up of 14 amino acids.

This sequence joins TRBV5-1 and TRBJ2-6; a possible D gene is TRBD2 (5 bases). The CDR3 is 15 residues long. Trimming took 3 bases from V and 4 from J, leaving 11 bases between them. Germline V CDR1 and CDR2: SGHRS, YFSETQ. The CDR3 sequence: CASSYGGYGANVLTF. CDR3 sequence (DNA): TGCGCCAGCAGCTATGGCGGGTACGGGGCCAACGTCCTGACTTTC.

The CDR3 bases are TGTGCCAGCAGCCAACAGCTCCAAGAGACCCAGTACTTC. This gives the protein CASSQQLQETQYF. The chain has TRBV7-6 and TRBJ2-5; D gene unclear. This CDR3 spans 13 amino acids. Germline V gene data show CDR1 as SGHVS and CDR2 as FNYEAQ. Trimming left V 5 bases short and J 1 base short, with 8 bases between.

The chain's CDR3 is CASSPRLAETQYF. The CDR3 nucleotides are TGTGCCAGTAGTCCACGACTAGCAGAGACCCAGTACTTC. The rearrangement uses TRBV19 and TRBJ2-5; TRBD2 aligns across 7 bases. This CDR3 has 13 residues. CDR1 and CDR2 from the germline V gene are LNHDA and SQIVND (reference sequence). V gave up 5 bases and J gave up 4 bases; unmatched junction bases: 4.

The chain uses TRBV7-9 and TRBJ2-3; D possibly corresponds to TRBD1 (5 bases). V lost 5 bases, J lost 1 base, and 13 bases lay in between. Germline V lookup: CDR1 SEHNR, CDR2 FQNEAQ (reference sequence). This CDR3 contains 15 residues. CDR3 nucleotides: TGTGCCAGCAGCCCAGGACAAGCACGCACAGATACGCAGTATTTT. Translation gives CASSPGQARTDTQYF.